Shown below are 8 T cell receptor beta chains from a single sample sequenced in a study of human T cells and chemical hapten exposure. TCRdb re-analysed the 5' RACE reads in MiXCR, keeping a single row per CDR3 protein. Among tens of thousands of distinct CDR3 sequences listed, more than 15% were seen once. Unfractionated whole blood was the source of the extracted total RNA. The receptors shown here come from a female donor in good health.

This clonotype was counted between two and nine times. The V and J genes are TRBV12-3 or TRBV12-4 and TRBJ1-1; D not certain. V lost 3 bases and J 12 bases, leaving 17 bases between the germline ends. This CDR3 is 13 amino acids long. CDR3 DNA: TGTGCCAGCAGTTTTGGGGTACGCTTATCGTCTTTCTTT. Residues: CASSFGVRLSSFF.

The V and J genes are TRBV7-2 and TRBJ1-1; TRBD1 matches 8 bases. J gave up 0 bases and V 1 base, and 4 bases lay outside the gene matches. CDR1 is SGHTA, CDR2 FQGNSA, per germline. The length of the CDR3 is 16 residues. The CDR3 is CASSLGSGGVNTEAFF. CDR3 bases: TGTGCCAGCAGCTTAGGCTCAGGGGGCGTGAACACTGAAGCTTTCTTT.

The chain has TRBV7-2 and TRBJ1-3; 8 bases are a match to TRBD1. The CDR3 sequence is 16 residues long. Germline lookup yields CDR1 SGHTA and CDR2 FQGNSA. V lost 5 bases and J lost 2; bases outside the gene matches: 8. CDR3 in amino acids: CASSTYRGGTGNTIYF. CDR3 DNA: TGTGCCAGCAGCACCTACAGGGGGGGTACTGGAAACACCATATATTTT.

The CDR3 sequence is CASSRSGSTEAFF. CDR3 sequence (DNA): TGTGCCAGCAGCCGCTCCGGGTCAACTGAAGCTTTCTTT. The V gene is TRBV7-8, the J gene TRBJ1-1; no reliable D call. There are 13 residues in the CDR3. Germline V gene lookup returns CDR1 SGHVS and CDR2 FQNEAQ. V was trimmed by 5 bases and J by 5 bases, leaving 12 bases between them.

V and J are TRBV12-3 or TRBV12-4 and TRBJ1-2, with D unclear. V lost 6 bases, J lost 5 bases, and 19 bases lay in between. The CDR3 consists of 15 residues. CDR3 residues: CASRESGGGRYGYTF. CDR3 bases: TGTGCCAGCAGGGAAAGCGGCGGTGGGAGGTATGGCTACACCTTC.

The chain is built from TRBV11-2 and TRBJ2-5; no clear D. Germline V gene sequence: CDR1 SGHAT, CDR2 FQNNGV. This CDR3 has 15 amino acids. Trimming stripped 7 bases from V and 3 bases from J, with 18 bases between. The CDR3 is CASTTIDGTKETQYF. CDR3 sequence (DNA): TGTGCCAGCACCACAATAGACGGTACGAAAGAGACCCAGTACTTC.

The chain's CDR3 is CASSLDVQGALQFF. In DNA, the CDR3 is TGCGCCAGCAGCTTGGATGTTCAGGGGGCATTGCAGTTCTTC. The chain has TRBV5-1 and TRBJ2-1; 8 positions match TRBD1. Germline V gives CDR1 SGHRS, CDR2 YFSETQ. V shed 0 bases, J shed 12 bases, and the junction held 8 bases outside the gene matches. The CDR3 covers 14 residues.

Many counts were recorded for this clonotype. CDR3 bases: TGCAGTGCTAGAGATTATTTAGCTGAAGCTTTCTTT. It yields the protein CSARDYLAEAFF. The rearrangement joins TRBV20-1 to TRBJ1-1; D uncertain. Deletions cut 0 bases from V and 6 bases from J, with 8 bases between. The length of the CDR3 is 12 residues. Germline V lookup: CDR1 DFQATT, CDR2 SNEGSKA (reference sequence).